This TCR beta chain stems from a study of blood T cell repertoires in COVID-19. In the study overall: COVID-19 samples, acute and convalescent, were from the United States, Italy and Spain. PBMCs, B-cell-depleted T cells, or T cells were the source of the cDNA or gDNA that made up the material.

Authors' processing steps: Estimates of nucleated cell counts were drawn from the amplification of reference gene primers. Only in-frame clones appear in the TCRdb table, and some are missing; sequencing was by immunoSEQ multiplex PCR. That table is the source of V, J and clone size, and D and trimming were worked out from the DNA. The sample has 130,000 or so clones, 82% seen once; the top ten hold 3.5% to 5.5%. The sample comprised peripheral blood. The TCR sequence derives from a woman between 70 and 85 years old with acute or convalescent COVID-19.

CDR3 nucleotides: TGTGCCAGCACTCTCCGGACAGTCTATGAAAAACTGTTTTTT. This translates into CASTLRTVYEKLFF. The chain employs TRBV6-5 and TRBJ1-4; D perhaps matches TRBD1 (6 bases). V was clipped by 7 bases and J by 6 bases, with 15 bases between them. CDR3 length: 14 residues. Germline V gives CDR1 MNHEY, CDR2 SVGAGI.